This T cell receptor beta chain was documented in a study of blood T cell repertoires in COVID-19 (TCRdb year 2020). For the study in its entirety: Samples from collaborators originated in the United States, Italy and Spain and spanned both the acute and convalescent phases of COVID-19. The material from the prospective study consisted of cDNA or gDNA derived from T cells, B-cell-depleted T cells, or PBMCs. The dataset comprised deeply sampled blood TCRbeta repertoires from subjects exposed to, actively infected with, or recovered from COVID-19. The repertoires were released in a freely available public database meant as a resource for research on the immune response to SARS-CoV-2. The samples were drawn from two sources: the first 160 participants of the ongoing ImmuneRACE study, and fewer than 1,500 subjects contributed by 6 global collaborators. Nearly every sample came with metadata listing a de-identified subject ID, COVID-19 status, age in years and sex. Where HLA class I and class II types were available, the types were taken from metadata supplied by the sample provider, not from assay-based typing.

The immunoSEQ Assay, a bias-controlled multiplex PCR, was used to amplify TCRbeta CDR3 regions from genomic DNA. As for the authors' bioinformatics: Within the assay, amplification of reference gene primers was used to estimate how many nucleated cells each sample contained. Sequence reads were collapsed and filtered to measure the absolute abundance of every unique TCRbeta CDR3 rearrangement. For each sample, productive Simpson clonality was calculated as the square root of Simpson's diversity index across productive rearrangements. TCRdb limited this immuneACCESS table to in-frame rearrangements with V and J called. A share of clones is missing; checked studies link under half to unresolved V genes, and the rest is unexplained. The V and J calls and clone size come from that table; D and trimming were worked out from the DNA. The sample table lists 110,000 or so clones, roughly 91% of them with a count of one. The ten top clones hold about a fifth of the sample.

Summary of the overall study and its limitations: The amount of clinical and demographic metadata varied by source and participant and was provided uncurated.

This clone has a count of ten or more. This clone's antigen is unknown. No base-level quality is on record; no much larger clone is a single base apart. Measured from the cysteine to the phenylalanine, the CDR3 is 11 residues long. Only the CDR3 region is kept as DNA, spanning 33 bases read in frame from base 1. The trim is 6 bases for V and 5 bases for J, with a gap of 7 bases between the germline ends. CDR1 SSHAT and CDR2 FNYEAQ were looked up in the germline V gene (reference sequence). Each collaborating institution followed its own protocols to collect whole blood in K2EDTA tubes. For TCRbeta analysis, collaborators shipped samples in one of three forms: frozen whole blood, isolated PBMCs, or DNA extracted from either of those sample types.

The TCR originated in a human donor with acute or convalescent COVID-19. The donor label of this sample is uncertain. The sample consisted of peripheral blood. Recombination linked TRBV7-7 to TRBJ2-5; matching of 5 bases hints at TRBD1 as the D gene. The nucleotides read TGTGCCAGCAGTAAGGGGGAGACCCAGTACTTC. Its product reads: CASSKGETQYF.